One T cell receptor beta chain is described in this entry. The antigen is undetermined. Assay: immunoSEQ multiplex PCR; the TCRdb copy retains only in-frame clones and omits some. Among roughly 170,000 clones listed, more than 65% were seen once. The source of the sample is a study of cytomegalovirus exposure and HLA in healthy donors. Whole-study context: Per a later analysis, the roughly 680 first-cohort and 100 to 150 validation repertoires shared one platform.

The study, taken as a whole, reports: In a later analysis, first-cohort TCR clusters were found to tend to co-occur in the 120 or so validation repertoires. Researchers counted roughly 160 TCR beta chains as cytomegalovirus-associated. Per published reports, the classifier diagnosed cytomegalovirus status with high specificity and sensitivity.

Trimming shortened V by 3 bases and J by 4 bases, and 12 bases separated the two germline ends. The CDR3 has 14 residues. Germline lookup yields CDR1 SNHLY and CDR2 FYNNEI. The source is a woman under 30 in good health and CMV-seropositive. The V call is TRBV2, the J call TRBJ1-1; D might be TRBD1 (6 bases). The sequenced sample was PBMCs. DNA of the CDR3: TGTGCCAGCAGTGACCCGGACAGACTCACTGAAGCTTTCTTT. Its translation: CASSDPDRLTEAFF.